This TCR beta chain was sequenced for a study of T cell responses to AZD1222 COVID-19 vaccine. Study-wide points: White British people made up most donors, females outnumbered males, and clonal diversity was possibly underestimated. There were vaccine-associated CD4 TCRs across spike, dominant at 160-218 and 743-854. Baseline testing showed seropositivity in only six AZD1222 recipients.

Assay used: immunoSEQ multiplex PCR; TCRdb lists only in-frame clones, some missing. The data hold 95,000 to 110,000 clones, with around 90% observed a single time. Concerning this clone: Antigen: not known.

Trimming pared 0 bases from V and 9 bases from J, leaving 15 bases between. CDR1 LGHDT and CDR2 YNNKEL come from the germline V gene (reference sequence). CDR3 length: 15 residues. The specimen was peripheral blood, collected on day 0 of AZD1222 vaccination. V is TRBV3-1 (or the pseudogene TRBV3-2) and J is TRBJ2-1, with D possibly TRBD1 on 5 matching bases. The clonotype comes from an adult in good health. The CDR3 DNA is TGTGCCAGCAGCCAAGATCCGACAGCATCAAGTGAGCAGTTCTTC. It is translated as CASSQDPTASSEQFF.